The 25 T cell receptor beta chains in this list originate from one sample, sequenced in a study of T cell responses to AZD1222 COVID-19 vaccine. Libraries were prepared by immunoSEQ multiplex PCR; TCRdb keeps only in-frame clonotypes and omits some of them. The sample shows about 15,000 clones, roughly nine tenths of them seen only once. The sequences come from peripheral blood, collected 28 days after the second AZD1222 dose. These receptors came from an adult who received the AZD1222 COVID-19 vaccine.

The chain has TRBV20-1 and TRBJ1-1; the D is unclear. In germline, CDR1 is DFQATT, CDR2 SNEGSKA (reference sequence). Between the trimmed V and J ends, which lost 3 bases and 3 bases, there was a span of 11 bases. This CDR3 has 13 residues. The CDR3 nucleotides are TGCAGTGCTAGTACAACGGCGGACACTGAAGCTTTCTTT. Translation gives CSASTTADTEAFF.

The V gene is TRBV5-1, the J gene TRBJ2-1, with D maybe TRBD1 (6 bases). Germline values: CDR1 SGHRS, CDR2 YFSETQ. The CDR3 extends over 13 amino acids. V was clipped by 4 bases and J by 5 bases, with 10 bases between them. The CDR3 nucleotides are TGCGCCAGCAGCGGGGACACTAACAATGAGCAGTTCTTC. Protein sequence: CASSGDTNNEQFF.

This clone has just one count. This sequence joins TRBV2 and TRBJ2-7, with 8 bases that match TRBD1. Per germline, CDR1 SNHLY and CDR2 FYNNEI. CDR3 length: 18 residues. After removal of 2 bases from V and 0 bases from J, the junction contained 12 bases not matched to a gene. The CDR3 coding sequence is TGTGCCAGCAGTGAACCCCCTAAGACAGGGGCCCTCTCCTACGAGCAGTACTTC. Its translation is CASSEPPKTGALSYEQYF.

This rearrangement joins TRBV14 to TRBJ1-2; TRBD1 matches 7 bases. The length of the CDR3 is 16 residues. Germline loops: CDR1 SGHDN, CDR2 FVKESK. V lost 1 base to trimming and J lost 7 bases; unmatched junction nucleotides: 12. The CDR3 bases are TGTGCCAGCAGCCAAGTAGGAGGGGGCGGACTCGCTGGCTACACCTTC. Translating it yields CASSQVGGGGLAGYTF.

V usage is TRBV14 and J usage is TRBJ2-3, with TRBD1 matching over 7 bases. Trimming took 3 bases from V and 0 from J; bases not matched to a gene: 6. Germline V gives CDR1 SGHDN, CDR2 FVKESK. The CDR3 extends over 16 amino acids. CDR3 DNA: TGTGCCAGCAGCCATAGGACAGGCGTTAGCACAGATACGCAGTATTTT. This encodes CASSHRTGVSTDTQYF.

This chain connects TRBV28 to TRBJ2-7, with 8 nucleotides matching TRBD1. Germline V CDR1 and CDR2: MDHEN, SYDVKM. With V trimmed by 6 bases and J by 2 bases, 6 bases remained unmatched. There are 14 residues in the CDR3. The CDR3 here is CASRPPGQAYEQYF. CDR3 in DNA: TGTGCCAGCAGACCCCCGGGACAGGCCTACGAGCAGTACTTC.

This chain uses TRBV7-3 with TRBJ1-1; 9 bases line up with TRBD1. The CDR3 length is 16 residues. Germline V gives CDR1 SGHTA, CDR2 FQGTGA. The ends lost 5 bases at V and 5 bases at J; junction bases unmatched: 12. The CDR3 sequence is CASSPRGGQGGTEAFF. CDR3 sequence (DNA): TGTGCCAGCAGCCCAAGGGGGGGACAGGGAGGAACTGAAGCTTTCTTT.

V usage is TRBV9 and J usage is TRBJ2-2; tentative D call: TRBD2 (5 bases). Germline V gene lookup returns CDR1 SGDLS and CDR2 YYNGEE. The CDR3 spans 18 residues. V shed 2 bases and J shed 2 bases, with 19 bases lying between them. CDR3 DNA sequence: TGTGCCAGCAGCGTCGAACGGACTTACTATTCTAACACCGGGGAGCTGTTTTTT. Its protein is CASSVERTYYSNTGELFF.

This clone was counted once. This chain uses TRBV5-4 with TRBJ2-3; 9 nucleotides agree with TRBD2. The CDR3 sequence is 14 residues long. The V gene end was trimmed by 0 bases and the J gene end by 4 bases; junction bases not matched to a gene: 0. Germline V lookup: CDR1 SGHNT, CDR2 YYREEE (reference sequence). CDR3 loop: CASSLGGGADTQYF. The CDR3 DNA sequence: TGTGCCAGCAGCTTGGGCGGGGGGGCAGATACGCAGTATTTT.

The J gene is TRBJ2-7, the V gene TRBV19, with a weak D call TRBD1 (5 bases). Germline-derived CDR1 and CDR2 are LNHDA and SQIVND (reference sequence). CDR3 length equals 15 residues. Trimming stripped 1 base from V and 7 bases from J, with 17 bases between. The CDR3 spells CASSIGGAGSLEQYF. Written as DNA, the CDR3 is TGTGCCAGTAGTATAGGCGGCGCAGGGTCTTTGGAGCAGTACTTC.

The V and J genes are TRBV27 and TRBJ2-1; the match to TRBD2 covers 9 bases. The CDR3 loop spans 16 amino acids. Germline V gene data show CDR1 as MNHEY and CDR2 as SMNVEV (reference sequence). The J segment lost 4 bases and the V segment lost 7 bases, leaving 11 bases of the junction unmatched. The CDR3 DNA is TGTGCCAGCAATATGGCGGGGGGGCTTGGTTACAATGAGCAGTTCTTC. Its protein product is CASNMAGGLGYNEQFF.

This chain joins TRBV28 and TRBJ1-1; D is possibly TRBD1 (5 bases). Trimming pared 2 bases from V and 2 bases from J, leaving 15 bases between. The CDR3 has 16 residues. Germline CDR1 reads MDHEN; CDR2 reads SYDVKM. CDR3 DNA sequence: TGTGCCAGCAGTTTAATAGGCGGGACTATAAACACTGAAGCTTTCTTT. It encodes CASSLIGGTINTEAFF.

The chain employs TRBV5-1 and TRBJ2-3; D is perhaps TRBD2 (5 bases). Per the germline V gene, CDR1 is SGHRS and CDR2 is YFSETQ. The CDR3 sequence is 13 residues long. Trimming took off 1 base at V and 5 bases at J, with 8 bases between the two ends. The CDR3 coding sequence is TGCGCCAGCAGCTTGAGGAGCGGAGATACGCAGTATTTT. It translates to CASSLRSGDTQYF.

The chain joins TRBV4-3 to TRBJ2-7; D not certain. The germline V gene encodes CDR1 LGHNA and CDR2 YSLEER. Between the trimmed V and J ends, which lost 1 base and 1 base, there was a span of 14 bases. The CDR3 sequence is 16 residues long. CDR3 in amino acids: CASSQVARPASYEQYF. For the CDR3, the DNA is TGCGCCAGCAGCCAAGTTGCACGGCCGGCGTCCTACGAGCAGTACTTC.

This chain joins TRBV3-1 (or the pseudogene TRBV3-2) and TRBJ2-7; TRBD2 aligns across 9 bases. V was clipped by 3 bases and J by 1 base; unmatched bases: 7. This CDR3 contains 16 residues. CDR1 and CDR2 (germline): LGHDT, YNNKEL (reference sequence). Here the CDR3 DNA reads TGTGCCAGCAGCCACTATAGCGGGAGTACTTCCTACGAGCAGTACTTC. It encodes CASSHYSGSTSYEQYF.

The rearrangement uses TRBV24-1 and TRBJ2-1, with 8 nucleotides matching TRBD1. CDR3 length: 15 amino acids. Germline CDR1 reads KGHDR; CDR2 reads SFDVKD. V lost 4 bases, J lost 8 bases, and 9 bases stayed unmatched. This CDR3 reads CATSESTGVGHEQFF. The CDR3 DNA reads as TGTGCCACCAGTGAGTCGACAGGGGTTGGACATGAGCAGTTCTTC.

The rearrangement joins TRBV28 to TRBJ1-4, with D possibly TRBD1 on 6 matching bases. V was trimmed by 8 bases and J by 4 bases, leaving 14 bases between them. The CDR3 is made up of 14 amino acids. The germline V gene has CDR1 MDHEN and CDR2 SYDVKM. CDR3 DNA sequence: TGTGCCAGCCAGCGGCCAGGGGTTAATGAAAAACTGTTTTTT. Translation gives CASQRPGVNEKLFF.

The chain joins TRBV1 to TRBJ2-3; no check of the table's D call, TRBD2, against the DNA was made. TRBV1 is labeled a pseudogene. CDR3 length: 17 amino acids. The CDR3, as DNA: TGCACCAGCAGCCTCGGGACTAGCGGGCCCAACACAGATACGCAGTATTTT. This gives the protein CTSSLGTSGPNTDTQYF.

This clone was found a few times. The chain couples TRBV11-1 to TRBJ1-1; D call uncertain. CDR3 length: 13 amino acids. V was clipped by 5 bases and J by 10 bases, with 17 bases between them. CDR1 is SGHAT and CDR2 is FQDESV in the germline V gene (reference sequence). CDR3 nucleotide sequence: TGTGCCAGCAGCCGAGAACTTGGGAGTGGAGCTTTCTTT. Translating it yields CASSRELGSGAFF.

The chain joins TRBV5-1 to TRBJ2-1; D is possibly TRBD2 (5 bases). V was clipped by 0 bases and J by 9 bases, with 13 bases between them. The CDR3 spans 14 residues. Germline V gives CDR1 SGHRS, CDR2 YFSETQ. The CDR3 coding sequence is TGCGCCAGCAGCTTGGCCCTGGAGGAGGCTGAGCAGTTCTTC. It yields the protein CASSLALEEAEQFF.

In this sample, this clone turned up a few times. This chain connects TRBV5-8 to TRBJ2-7; D is undetermined. The CDR3 has 11 residues. Trimming took off 1 base at V and 5 bases at J, with 4 bases between the two ends. The germline CDR1 and CDR2 sequences are SGHTS and YDEGEE. The CDR3 reads CASSLQDEQYF. As DNA, the CDR3 is TGTGCCAGCAGCTTGCAAGACGAGCAGTACTTC. The complete variable domain, with remaining parts taken from reference TRBV5-8 and TRBJ2-7, reads EAGVTQSPTHLIKTRGQQATLRCSPISGHTSVYWYQQALGLGLQFLLWYDEGEERNRGNFPPRFSGRQFPNYSSELNVNALELEDSALYLCASSLQDEQYFGPGTRLTVT.

This sequence joins TRBV5-1 and TRBJ2-5, with TRBD2 matching over 7 bases. CDR3 length: 13 residues. CDR1 is SGHRS, CDR2 YFSETQ, per germline. Losses at the gene ends were 3 bases for V and 5 bases for J; bases not matched to a gene: 4. CDR3 DNA sequence: TGCGCCAGCAGCTCGGGACTATGGGAGACCCAGTACTTC. Translation gives CASSSGLWETQYF.

J is TRBJ1-5 and V is TRBV19; no reliable D call. Germline CDR1 LNHDA, CDR2 SQIVND (reference sequence). V lost 4 bases, J lost 4 bases, and 8 bases lay in between. The CDR3 sequence is 13 residues long. The CDR3 protein is CASSRQENQPQHF. CDR3 DNA: TGTGCCAGTAGTAGGCAGGAAAATCAGCCCCAGCATTTT.

The chain couples TRBV11-2 to TRBJ1-1; tentative D call: TRBD1 (5 bases). CDR1 and CDR2 from the germline V gene are SGHAT and FQNNGV. The CDR3 has 15 residues. Trimming pared 5 bases from V and 1 base from J, leaving 14 bases between. CDR3 residues: CASSPYSGGNTEAFF. CDR3 bases: TGTGCCAGCAGCCCCTATTCCGGGGGGAACACTGAAGCTTTCTTT.

The genes are TRBV11-2 and TRBJ1-1, with 12 bases aligning to TRBD1. CDR1 and CDR2 (germline): SGHAT, FQNNGV. The CDR3 is 16 residues long. J lost 6 bases, V lost 5 bases, and 10 bases had no gene match. CDR3 DNA: TGTGCCAGCAGCCCACTGCCGGGACAGGGGGCCTCTGAAGCTTTCTTT. Its translation is CASSPLPGQGASEAFF.